This T cell receptor (beta chain) was profiled in a study of CD8 T cells in cerebrospinal fluid in Alzheimer's disease. Overall study: Plate-based nested PCR sequencing and droplet-based sequencing measured CSF T cell clonal expansion. Findings and caveats of the study: EBV-specific clones were neither the most expanded nor enriched in Alzheimer's patients.

The CDR3 is 18 residues long. CSF cells were profiled by 10X single-cell V(D)J and 5' expression. Following a re-call of the 10x single-cell sequencing reads, TCRdb has one entry per CDR3 protein and lacks DNA. The sample holds under 1,500 distinct CDR3 sequences. Live CSF cells were sorted with a live/dead marker for droplet-based sequencing. Regarding this clonotype: Its cognate antigen is unknown.

This receptor was obtained from a human donor with mild cognitive impairment. The sequencing sample was made of cerebrospinal fluid. The chain employs TRBV21-1 and TRBJ2-1; absent DNA, TCRdb's TRBD1 call cannot be checked. TRBV21-1 is a known pseudogene. The CDR3 sequence: CASSKGVETGGRCNEQFF.